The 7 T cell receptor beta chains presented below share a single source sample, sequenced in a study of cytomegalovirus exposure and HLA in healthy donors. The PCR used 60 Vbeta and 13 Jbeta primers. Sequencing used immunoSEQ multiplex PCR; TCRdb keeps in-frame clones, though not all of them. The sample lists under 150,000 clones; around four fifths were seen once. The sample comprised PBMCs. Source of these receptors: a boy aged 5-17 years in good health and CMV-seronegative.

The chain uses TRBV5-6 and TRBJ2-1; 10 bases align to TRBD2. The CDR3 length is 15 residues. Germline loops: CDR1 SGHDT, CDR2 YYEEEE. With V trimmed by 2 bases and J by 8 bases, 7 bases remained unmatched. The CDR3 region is CASSLVASGSDEQFF. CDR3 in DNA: TGTGCCAGCAGCTTAGTGGCTAGCGGGAGTGATGAGCAGTTCTTC. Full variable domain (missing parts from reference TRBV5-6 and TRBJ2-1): DAGVTQSPTHLIKTRGQQVTLRCSPKSGHDTVSWYQQALGQGPQFIFQYYEEEERQRGNFPDRFSGHQFPNYSSELNVNALLLGDSALYLCASSLVASGSDEQFFGPGTRLTVL.

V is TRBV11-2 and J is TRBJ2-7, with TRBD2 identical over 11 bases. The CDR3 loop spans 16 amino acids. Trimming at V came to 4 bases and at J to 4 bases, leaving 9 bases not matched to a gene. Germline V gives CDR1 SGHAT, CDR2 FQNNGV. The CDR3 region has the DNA TGTGCCAGCAGCTCACTAGCGGGAGCCCTAGGTTACGAGCAGTACTTC. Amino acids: CASSSLAGALGYEQYF.

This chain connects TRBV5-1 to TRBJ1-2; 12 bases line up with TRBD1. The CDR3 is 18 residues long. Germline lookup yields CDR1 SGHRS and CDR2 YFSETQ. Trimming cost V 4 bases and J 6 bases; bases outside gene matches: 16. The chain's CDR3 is CASSLSPGTGGKGDGYTF. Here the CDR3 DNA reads TGCGCCAGCAGCCTCTCCCCAGGGACAGGGGGCAAAGGGGATGGCTACACCTTC.

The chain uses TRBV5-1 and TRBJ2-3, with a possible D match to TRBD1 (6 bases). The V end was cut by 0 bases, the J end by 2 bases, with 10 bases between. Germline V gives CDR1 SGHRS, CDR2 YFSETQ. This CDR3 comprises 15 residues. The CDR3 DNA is TGCGCCAGCAGCTTGGCTTGGGGACACACAGATACGCAGTATTTT. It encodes CASSLAWGHTDTQYF.

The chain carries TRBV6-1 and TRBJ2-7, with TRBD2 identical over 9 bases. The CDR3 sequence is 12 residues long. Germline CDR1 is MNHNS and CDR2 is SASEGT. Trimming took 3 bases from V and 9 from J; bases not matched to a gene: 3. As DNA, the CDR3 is TGTGCCAGCAGTGAGGCGGGAGGGGTGCAGTACTTC. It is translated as CASSEAGGVQYF.

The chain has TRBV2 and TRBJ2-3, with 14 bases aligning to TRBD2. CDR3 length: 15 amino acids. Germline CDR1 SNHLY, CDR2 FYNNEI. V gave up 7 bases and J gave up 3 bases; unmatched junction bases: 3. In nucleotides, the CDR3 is TGTGCCAGCACTGGGACTAGCGGGAGTACAGATACGCAGTATTTT. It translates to CASTGTSGSTDTQYF. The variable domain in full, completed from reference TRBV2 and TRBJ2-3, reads EPEVTQTPSHQVTQMGQEVILRCVPISNHLYFYWYRQILGQKVEFLVSFYNNEISEKSEIFDDQFSVERPDGSNFTLKIRSTKLEDSAMYFCASTGTSGSTDTQYFGPGTRLTVL.

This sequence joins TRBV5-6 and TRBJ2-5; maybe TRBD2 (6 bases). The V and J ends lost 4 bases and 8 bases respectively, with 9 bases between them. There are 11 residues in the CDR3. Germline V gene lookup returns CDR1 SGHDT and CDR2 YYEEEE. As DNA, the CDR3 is TGTGCCAGCAGCCGGAGGGCTACCCAGTACTTC. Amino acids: CASSRRATQYF.